The clone carrying this T cell receptor (beta chain) was found many times. Its antigen is as yet unknown. The sample originates from a study of molecular identifiers for immune sequencing clone quantification. Study-wide results and limits: Clones with over 20 RNA copies captured over 99% of effector molecules but under 1% of naive ones. Spiked Jurkat TCR RNA originating from one cell could reportedly be identified amid more than 800,000 naive cells.

Previously described methods with listed TCR primers produced the bulk TCR libraries. TCRdb reanalysed the PCR reads using MiXCR and keeps one entry per CDR3 protein. The table records nearly 650,000 distinct CDR3 sequences, 25% of them present only once. Based on a CD8+CD4-CCR7+CD45RA+ profile, naive CD8 T cells were sorted. Deletions cut 8 bases from V and 3 bases from J, with 14 bases between. The CDR3 covers 14 residues. Germline loops: CDR1 SEHNR, CDR2 FQNEAQ (reference sequence). The genes are TRBV7-9 and TRBJ2-1; D is unresolved. The TCR originated in a human donor in good health. Some libraries in this study had Jurkat cell RNA spiked in. The source material was naive CD8+ T cells from blood, with Jurkat cell RNA spiked in. Subset of the sample: FACS-sorted CD8+CD4-CCR7+CD45RA+ naive T cells. The CDR3 loop reads CASGTGLVYNEQFF. CDR3 coding DNA: TGTGCCAGCGGAACCGGGCTCGTCTACAATGAGCAGTTCTTC.